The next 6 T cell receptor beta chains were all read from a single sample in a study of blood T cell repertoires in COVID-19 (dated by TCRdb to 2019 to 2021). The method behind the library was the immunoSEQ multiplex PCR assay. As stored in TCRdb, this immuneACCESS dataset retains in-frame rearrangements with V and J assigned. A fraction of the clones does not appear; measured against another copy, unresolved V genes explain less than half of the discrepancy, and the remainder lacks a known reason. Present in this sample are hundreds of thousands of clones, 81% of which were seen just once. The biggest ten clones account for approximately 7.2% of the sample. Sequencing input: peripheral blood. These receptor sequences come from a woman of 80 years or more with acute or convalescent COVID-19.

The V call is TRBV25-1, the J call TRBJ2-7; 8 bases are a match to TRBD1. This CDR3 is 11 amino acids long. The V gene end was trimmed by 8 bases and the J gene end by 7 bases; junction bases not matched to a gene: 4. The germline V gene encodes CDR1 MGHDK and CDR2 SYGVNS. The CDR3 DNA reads TGTGCCAGCCAGGGGGCGGATGAGCAGTACTTC. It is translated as CASQGADEQYF.

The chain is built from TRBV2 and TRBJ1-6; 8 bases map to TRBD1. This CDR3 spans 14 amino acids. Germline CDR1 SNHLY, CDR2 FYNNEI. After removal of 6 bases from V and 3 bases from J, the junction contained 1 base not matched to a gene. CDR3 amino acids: CASRDRGYNSPLHF. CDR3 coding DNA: TGTGCCAGCAGAGACAGGGGCTATAATTCACCCCTCCACTTT.

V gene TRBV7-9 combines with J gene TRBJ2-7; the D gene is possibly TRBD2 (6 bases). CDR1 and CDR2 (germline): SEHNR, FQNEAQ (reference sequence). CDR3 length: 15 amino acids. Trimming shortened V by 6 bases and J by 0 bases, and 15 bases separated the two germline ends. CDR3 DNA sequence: TGTGCCAGCAGTAAATCCGGGACTTACTCCTACGAGCAGTACTTC. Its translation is CASSKSGTYSYEQYF.

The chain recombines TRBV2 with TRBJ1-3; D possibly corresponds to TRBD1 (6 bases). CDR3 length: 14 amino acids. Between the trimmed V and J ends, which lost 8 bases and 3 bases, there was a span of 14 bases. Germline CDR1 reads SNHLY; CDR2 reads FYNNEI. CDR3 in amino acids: CASRQTRGGNTIYF. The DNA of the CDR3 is TGTGCCAGCCGCCAGACCAGGGGTGGAAACACCATATATTTT.

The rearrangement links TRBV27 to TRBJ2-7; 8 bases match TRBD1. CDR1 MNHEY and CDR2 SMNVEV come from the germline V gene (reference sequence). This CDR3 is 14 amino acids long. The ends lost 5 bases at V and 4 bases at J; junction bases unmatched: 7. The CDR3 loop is CASSAPGQAYEQYF. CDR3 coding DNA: TGTGCCAGCAGTGCACCGGGACAGGCTTACGAGCAGTACTTC.

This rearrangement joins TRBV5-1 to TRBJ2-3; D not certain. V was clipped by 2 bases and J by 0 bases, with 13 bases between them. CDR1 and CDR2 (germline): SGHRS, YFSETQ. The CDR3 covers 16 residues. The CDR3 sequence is CASSFQEITSTDTQYF. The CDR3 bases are TGCGCCAGCAGCTTTCAGGAAATCACTAGCACAGATACGCAGTATTTT.